This TCR beta chain was documented in a study of CD8 T cells in ankylosing spondylitis. This clonotype has at least ten counts. The antigen remains unidentified. TCRdb analysed the 5' RACE reads with MiXCR anew, one entry per CDR3 protein. The sample yields around 150,000 distinct CDR3 sequences, roughly 11% seen once. Germline CDR1 ENHRY, CDR2 SYGVKD. Trimming took 9 bases from V and 4 from J; bases not matched to a gene: 8. CDR3 length equals 13 residues. Study-wide results and caveats: It appeared that ankylosing spondylitis blood was characterized by a TCR beta motif of under ten highly homologous variants.

The TCR sequence derives from a female donor with ankylosing spondylitis or in good health (not recorded which). Material: blood, either unsorted or a sorted T cell fraction (not recorded which). This sequence joins TRBV10-3 and TRBJ2-7, with 8 bases that match TRBD2. The CDR3 spells CAIQAGAGYEQYF. The DNA of the CDR3 is TGTGCCATTCAAGCGGGAGCGGGATACGAGCAGTACTTC.